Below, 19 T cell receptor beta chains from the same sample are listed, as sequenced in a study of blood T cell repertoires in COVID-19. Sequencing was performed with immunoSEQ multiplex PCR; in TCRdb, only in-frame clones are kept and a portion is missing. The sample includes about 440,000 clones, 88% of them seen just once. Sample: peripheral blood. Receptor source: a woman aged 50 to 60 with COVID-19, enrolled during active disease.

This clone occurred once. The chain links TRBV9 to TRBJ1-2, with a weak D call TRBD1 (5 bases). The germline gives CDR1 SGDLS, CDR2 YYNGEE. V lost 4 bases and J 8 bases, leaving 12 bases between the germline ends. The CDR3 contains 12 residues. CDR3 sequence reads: CASSHGATGYTF. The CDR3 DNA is TGTGCCAGCAGCCATGGGGCAACCGGCTACACCTTC.

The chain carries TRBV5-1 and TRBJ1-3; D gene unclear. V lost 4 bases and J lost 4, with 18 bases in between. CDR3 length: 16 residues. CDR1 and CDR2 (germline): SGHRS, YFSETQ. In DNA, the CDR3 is TGCGCCAGCAGCCCCGGGGATGACGGAACGGGAAACACCATATATTTT. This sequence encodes CASSPGDDGTGNTIYF.

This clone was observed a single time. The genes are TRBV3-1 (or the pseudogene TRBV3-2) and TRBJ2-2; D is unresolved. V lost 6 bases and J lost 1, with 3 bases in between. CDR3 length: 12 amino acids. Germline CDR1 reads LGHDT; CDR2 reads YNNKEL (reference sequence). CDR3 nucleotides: TGTGCCAGCAGTCAGAACACCGGGGAGCTGTTTTTT. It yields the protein CASSQNTGELFF.

The CDR3 coding sequence is TGTGCCAGCAGGACGGAGGTTTTCGGCAATCAGCCCCAGCATTTT. Amino acid sequence: CASRTEVFGNQPQHF. The genes are TRBV6-5 and TRBJ1-5, with D unresolved. The CDR3 is made up of 15 amino acids. CDR1 MNHEY and CDR2 SVGAGI come from the germline V gene. V lost 6 bases, J lost 2 bases, and 14 bases lay in between.

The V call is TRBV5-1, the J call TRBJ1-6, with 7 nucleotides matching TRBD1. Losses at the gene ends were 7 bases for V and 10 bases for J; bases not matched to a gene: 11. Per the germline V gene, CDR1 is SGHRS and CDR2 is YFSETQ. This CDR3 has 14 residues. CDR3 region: CASSKGATASPLHF. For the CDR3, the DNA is TGCGCCAGCTCCAAGGGGGCGACGGCATCACCCCTCCACTTT.

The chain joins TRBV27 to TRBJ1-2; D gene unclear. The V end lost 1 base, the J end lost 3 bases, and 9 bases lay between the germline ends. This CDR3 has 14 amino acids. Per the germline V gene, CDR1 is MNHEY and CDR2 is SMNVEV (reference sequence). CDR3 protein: CASSLYGLDYGYTF. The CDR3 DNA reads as TGTGCCAGCAGTTTATACGGTTTGGACTATGGCTACACCTTC.

CDR3 residues: CASSSDTPVVYEQYF. CDR3 nucleotides: TGTGCCAGCAGTTCAGACACCCCGGTGGTCTACGAGCAGTACTTC. This chain joins TRBV6-5 and TRBJ2-7, with D unresolved. Trimming pared 4 bases from V and 3 bases from J, leaving 16 bases between. The CDR3 covers 15 residues. Germline V gene data show CDR1 as MNHEY and CDR2 as SVGAGI.

CDR3 bases: TGTGCCAGCACCGTAGATGGACAGTGGAGTGAAAAACTGTTTTTT. Translation gives CASTVDGQWSEKLFF. The gene calls are TRBV21-1 and TRBJ1-4; the D call of TRBD1 is as the table states it, not checked on the DNA. TRBV21-1 is described as a pseudogene. The CDR3 runs to 15 residues.

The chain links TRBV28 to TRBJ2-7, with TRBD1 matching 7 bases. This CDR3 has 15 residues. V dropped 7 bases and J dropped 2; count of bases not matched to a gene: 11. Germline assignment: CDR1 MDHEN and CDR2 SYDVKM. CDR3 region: CASTLGQANPYEQYF. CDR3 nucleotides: TGTGCCAGCACCCTCGGACAGGCGAACCCCTACGAGCAGTACTTC. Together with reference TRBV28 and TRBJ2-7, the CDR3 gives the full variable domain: DVKVTQSSRYLVKRTGEKVFLECVQDMDHENMFWYRQDPGLGLRLIYFSYDVKMKEKGDIPEGYSVSREKKERFSLILESASTNQTSMYLCASTLGQANPYEQYFGPGTRLTVT.

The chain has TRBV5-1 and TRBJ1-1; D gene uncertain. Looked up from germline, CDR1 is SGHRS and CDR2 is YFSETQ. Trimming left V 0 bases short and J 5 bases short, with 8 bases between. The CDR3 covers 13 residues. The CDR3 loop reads CASSLESRTEAFF. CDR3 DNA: TGCGCCAGCAGCTTGGAGAGCCGGACTGAAGCTTTCTTT.

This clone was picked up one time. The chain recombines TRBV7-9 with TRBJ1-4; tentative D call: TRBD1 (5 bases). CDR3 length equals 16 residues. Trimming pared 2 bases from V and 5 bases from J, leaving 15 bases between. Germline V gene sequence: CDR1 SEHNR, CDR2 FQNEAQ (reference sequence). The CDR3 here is CASSLPVTGGNEKLFF. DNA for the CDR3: TGTGCCAGCAGCTTACCGGTGACTGGGGGGAATGAAAAACTGTTTTTT.

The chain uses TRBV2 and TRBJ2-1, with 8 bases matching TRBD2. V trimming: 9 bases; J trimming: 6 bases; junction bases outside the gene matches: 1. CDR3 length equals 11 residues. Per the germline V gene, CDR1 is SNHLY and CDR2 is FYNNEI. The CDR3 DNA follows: TGTGCCAGGGGGACTAGCAATGAGCAGTTCTTC. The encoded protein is CARGTSNEQFF.

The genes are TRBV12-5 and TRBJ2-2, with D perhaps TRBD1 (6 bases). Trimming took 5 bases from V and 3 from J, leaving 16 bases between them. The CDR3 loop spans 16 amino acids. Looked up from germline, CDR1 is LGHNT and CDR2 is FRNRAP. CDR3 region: CASGTHRVVDTGELFF. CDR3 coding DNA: TGTGCTAGTGGTACCCACAGGGTTGTGGACACCGGGGAGCTGTTTTTT.

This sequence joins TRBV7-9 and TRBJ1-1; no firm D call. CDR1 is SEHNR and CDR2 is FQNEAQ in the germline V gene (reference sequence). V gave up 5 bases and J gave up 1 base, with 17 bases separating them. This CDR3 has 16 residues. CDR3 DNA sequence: TGTGCCAGCAGCCCCCCCGGGGTGAAAGGGAACACTGAAGCTTTCTTT. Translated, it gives CASSPPGVKGNTEAFF.

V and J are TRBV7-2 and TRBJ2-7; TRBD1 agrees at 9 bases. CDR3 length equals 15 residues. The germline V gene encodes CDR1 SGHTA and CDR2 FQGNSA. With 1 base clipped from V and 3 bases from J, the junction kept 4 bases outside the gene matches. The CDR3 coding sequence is TGTGCCAGCAGCTTAGAGACAGGGGGATTCTACGAGCAGTACTTC. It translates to CASSLETGGFYEQYF.

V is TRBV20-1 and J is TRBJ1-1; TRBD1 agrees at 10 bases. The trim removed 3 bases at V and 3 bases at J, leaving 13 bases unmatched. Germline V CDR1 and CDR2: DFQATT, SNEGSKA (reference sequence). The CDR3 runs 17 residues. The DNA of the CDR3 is TGCAGTGCTAGTTTGACAGGGGGCGCGTTAATGGACACTGAAGCTTTCTTT. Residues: CSASLTGGALMDTEAFF.

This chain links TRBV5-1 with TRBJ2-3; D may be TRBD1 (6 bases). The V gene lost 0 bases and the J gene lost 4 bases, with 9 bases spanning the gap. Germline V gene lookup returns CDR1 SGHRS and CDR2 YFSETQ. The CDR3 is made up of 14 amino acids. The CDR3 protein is CASSLGDTSDTQYF. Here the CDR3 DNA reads TGCGCCAGCAGCTTGGGGGACACCTCAGATACGCAGTATTTT.

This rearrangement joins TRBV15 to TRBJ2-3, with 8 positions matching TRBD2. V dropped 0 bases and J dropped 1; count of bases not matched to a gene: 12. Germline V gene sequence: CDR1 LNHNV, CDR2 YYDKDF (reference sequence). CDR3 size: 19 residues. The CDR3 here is CATSREGPKAGAGTDTQYF. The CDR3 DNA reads TGTGCCACCAGCAGAGAGGGACCGAAAGCGGGGGCCGGCACAGATACGCAGTATTTT.

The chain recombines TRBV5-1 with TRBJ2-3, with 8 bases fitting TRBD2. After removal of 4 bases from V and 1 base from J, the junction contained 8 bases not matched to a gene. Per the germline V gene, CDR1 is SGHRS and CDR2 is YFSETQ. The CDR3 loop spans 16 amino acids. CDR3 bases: TGCGCCAGCAGCCCGGAGTATAGCGGGGGCACAGATACGCAGTATTTT. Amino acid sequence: CASSPEYSGGTDTQYF.